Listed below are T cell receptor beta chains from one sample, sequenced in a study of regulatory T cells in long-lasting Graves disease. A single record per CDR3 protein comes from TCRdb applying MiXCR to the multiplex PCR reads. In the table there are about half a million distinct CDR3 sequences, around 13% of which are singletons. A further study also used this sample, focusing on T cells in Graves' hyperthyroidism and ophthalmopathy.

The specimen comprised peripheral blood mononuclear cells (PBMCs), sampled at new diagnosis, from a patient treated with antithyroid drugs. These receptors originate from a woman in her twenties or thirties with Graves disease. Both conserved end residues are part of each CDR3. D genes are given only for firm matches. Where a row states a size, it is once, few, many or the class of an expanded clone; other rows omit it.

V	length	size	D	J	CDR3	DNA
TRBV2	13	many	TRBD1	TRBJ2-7	CASRNQGAGEQYF	TGTGCCAGCAGGAACCAGGGGGCAGGCGAGCAGTACTTC
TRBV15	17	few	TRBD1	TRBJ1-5	CATSQIWTGWSNQPQHF	TGTGCCACCAGCCAAATTTGGACAGGCTGGAGCAATCAGCCCCAGCATTTT
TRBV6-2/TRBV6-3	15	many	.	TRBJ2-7	CASSQAGTVYGEQYF	TGTGCCAGCAGTCAAGCGGGTACCGTTTATGGCGAGCAGTACTTC
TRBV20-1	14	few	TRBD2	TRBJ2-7	CSAGRTSPPYEQYF	TGCAGTGCGGGTAGGACTAGCCCTCCCTACGAGCAGTACTTC
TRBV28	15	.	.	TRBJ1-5	CASSSLGGMGQPQHF	TGTGCCAGCAGTTCCCTCGGCGGGATGGGTCAGCCCCAGCATTTT
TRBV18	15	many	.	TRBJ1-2	CASSPFLQEGYGYTF	TGTGCCAGCTCACCTTTTCTTCAGGAAGGCTATGGCTACACCTTC
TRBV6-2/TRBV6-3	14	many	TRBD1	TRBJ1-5	CASSYGQGGQPQHF	TGTGCCAGCAGTTACGGACAGGGTGGTCAGCCCCAGCATTTT
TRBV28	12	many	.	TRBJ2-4	CASSLRGNIQYF	TGTGCCAGCAGTTTACGTGGAAACATTCAGTACTTC
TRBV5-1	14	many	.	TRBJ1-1	CASSVPGHSTEAFF	TGCGCCAGCAGCGTACCGGGACATAGCACTGAAGCTTTCTTT
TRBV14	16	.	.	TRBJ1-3	CASSRHPQISGNTIYF	TGTGCCAGCAGCCGACACCCCCAGATCTCTGGAAACACCATATATTTT
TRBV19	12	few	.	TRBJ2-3	CASSTFRDTQYF	TGTGCCAGTAGTACCTTTCGTGATACGCAGTATTTT
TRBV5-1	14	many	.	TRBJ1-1	CASSPGPPGTEAFF	TGCGCCAGCAGCCCAGGGCCTCCAGGCACTGAAGCTTTCTTT
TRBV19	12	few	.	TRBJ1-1	CASRDKNTEAFF	TGTGCCAGTAGGGACAAGAACACTGAAGCTTTCTTT
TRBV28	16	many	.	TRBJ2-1	CASSTSGQGVISEQFF	.
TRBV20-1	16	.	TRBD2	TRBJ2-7	CSARGTSGSKFYEQYF	TGCAGTGCTAGAGGGACTAGCGGGAGCAAATTCTACGAGCAGTACTTC
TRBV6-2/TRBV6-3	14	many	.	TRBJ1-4	CASSATITSGSSFF	TGTGCCAGCAGTGCCACGATCACATCCGGGAGCTCGTTTTTC